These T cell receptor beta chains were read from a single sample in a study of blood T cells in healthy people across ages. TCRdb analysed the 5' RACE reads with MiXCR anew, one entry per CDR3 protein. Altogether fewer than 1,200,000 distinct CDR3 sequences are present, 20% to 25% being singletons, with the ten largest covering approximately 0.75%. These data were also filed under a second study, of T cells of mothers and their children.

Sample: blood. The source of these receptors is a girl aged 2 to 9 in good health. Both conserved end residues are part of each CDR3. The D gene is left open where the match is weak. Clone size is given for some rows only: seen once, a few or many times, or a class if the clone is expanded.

CDR3nt: TGTGCCAGCAGCGTAGGACAGGGGACAATACAAGAGACCCAGTACTTC
CDR3aa: CASSVGQGTIQETQYF
abundance: NA
v_gene: TRBV9
d_gene: TRBD1
len: 16
j_gene: TRBJ2-5

CDR3nt: TGTGCCAGCAGTAGTGGGGGTACCAGCTCCTACGAGCAGTACTTC
CDR3aa: CASSSGGTSSYEQYF
abundance: NA
v_gene: TRBV28
d_gene: NA
len: 15
j_gene: TRBJ2-7

CDR3nt: TGCGCTAGTGGTTCCCTGACAGGCCCCTCCTTTGGCTACACCTTC
CDR3aa: CASGSLTGPSFGYTF
abundance: few
v_gene: TRBV12-5
d_gene: NA
len: 15
j_gene: TRBJ1-2

CDR3nt: TGCGCCAGCAGACAACAGGGGGCTAACGAGCAGTACTTC
CDR3aa: CASRQQGANEQYF
abundance: few
v_gene: TRBV5-1
d_gene: TRBD1
len: 13
j_gene: TRBJ2-7

CDR3nt: TGTGCCAGCAGCCTGGAGTTGACTAGCGGGGATGTAGATACGCAGTATTTT
CDR3aa: CASSLELTSGDVDTQYF
abundance: NA
v_gene: TRBV6-4
d_gene: TRBD2
len: 17
j_gene: TRBJ2-3

CDR3nt: TGCGCCAGCAGCGTCGGGACAGCCTCCCGGACTGGAAACACCATATATTTT
CDR3aa: CASSVGTASRTGNTIYF
abundance: NA
v_gene: TRBV5-1
d_gene: TRBD1
len: 17
j_gene: TRBJ1-3

CDR3nt: TGTGCCAGCAGCCCCGGGCCTTACTATGGCTACACCTTC
CDR3aa: CASSPGPYYGYTF
abundance: few
v_gene: TRBV7-9
d_gene: NA
len: 13
j_gene: TRBJ1-2

CDR3nt: TGTGCCAGCAGCCACCCCACCTCAACTAGCGGGGGACCAGATACGCAGTATTTT
CDR3aa: CASSHPTSTSGGPDTQYF
abundance: NA
v_gene: TRBV14
d_gene: TRBD2
len: 18
j_gene: TRBJ2-3

CDR3nt: TGTGCCAGCAGCCGCGGGACAGCCGAAGGGCAGCCCCAGCATTTT
CDR3aa: CASSRGTAEGQPQHF
abundance: few
v_gene: TRBV7-9
d_gene: TRBD1
len: 15
j_gene: TRBJ1-5

CDR3nt: TGTGCCAGCAGCCCAGCCTCGAACACTGAAGCTTTCTTT
CDR3aa: CASSPASNTEAFF
abundance: NA
v_gene: TRBV7-6
d_gene: NA
len: 13
j_gene: TRBJ1-1

CDR3nt: TGTGCCAGCAGTGTCCGGGGAAGCTACGAGCAGTACTTC
CDR3aa: CASSVRGSYEQYF
abundance: few
v_gene: TRBV6-1
d_gene: NA
len: 13
j_gene: TRBJ2-7

CDR3nt: TGTGCCAGCAGTTTGAACACAGGGGACAATTCACCCCTCCACTTT
CDR3aa: CASSLNTGDNSPLHF
abundance: many
v_gene: TRBV27
d_gene: TRBD1
len: 15
j_gene: TRBJ1-6

CDR3nt: TGCAGTGCTAGTCAGGAAGACTCCGAGGCCTATAATTCACCCCTCCACTTT
CDR3aa: CSASQEDSEAYNSPLHF
abundance: NA
v_gene: TRBV20-1
d_gene: NA
len: 17
j_gene: TRBJ1-6

CDR3nt: TGTGCCAGCAGCCAGGCATTCGACGGGAACTATGGCTACACCTTC
CDR3aa: CASSQAFDGNYGYTF
abundance: few
v_gene: TRBV3-1
d_gene: NA
len: 15
j_gene: TRBJ1-2

CDR3nt: TGTGCCAGCAGCCAAGCTCTGGCAGGGAATGAAAAACTGTTTTTT
CDR3aa: CASSQALAGNEKLFF
abundance: few
v_gene: TRBV3-1
d_gene: NA
len: 15
j_gene: TRBJ1-4

CDR3nt: TGTGCCAGCAGTTTCGGTATGACTAATGAAAAACTGTTTTTT
CDR3aa: CASSFGMTNEKLFF
abundance: NA
v_gene: TRBV12-3/TRBV12-4
d_gene: NA
len: 14
j_gene: TRBJ1-4

CDR3nt: TGTGCCAGCAGCTTGACCGTCGTAGGGACTAACACTGAAGCTTTCTTT
CDR3aa: CASSLTVVGTNTEAFF
abundance: NA
v_gene: TRBV7-3
d_gene: NA
len: 16
j_gene: TRBJ1-1

CDR3nt: TGCGCCAGCAGCGGGTCGGTGGGGGTTAAAGAGACCCAGTACTTC
CDR3aa: CASSGSVGVKETQYF
abundance: NA
v_gene: TRBV5-1
d_gene: NA
len: 15
j_gene: TRBJ2-5

CDR3nt: TGCAGCGTTGACGCCCCACTCAACTATGGCTACACCTTC
CDR3aa: CSVDAPLNYGYTF
abundance: NA
v_gene: TRBV29-1
d_gene: NA
len: 13
j_gene: TRBJ1-2

CDR3nt: TGTGCCACCAGGCAGGTAGGAATAGACATTCAGTACTTC
CDR3aa: CATRQVGIDIQYF
abundance: few
v_gene: TRBV15
d_gene: NA
len: 13
j_gene: TRBJ2-4

CDR3nt: TGTGCCAGCAGCCAAGAAGGTTCCTGGACCGGGGAGCTGTTTTTT
CDR3aa: CASSQEGSWTGELFF
abundance: few
v_gene: TRBV3-1
d_gene: NA
len: 15
j_gene: TRBJ2-2

CDR3nt: TGTGCCAGCAGCCCCTTGCCCTACCAAGAGACCCAGTACTTC
CDR3aa: CASSPLPYQETQYF
abundance: NA
v_gene: TRBV7-9
d_gene: NA
len: 14
j_gene: TRBJ2-5

CDR3nt: TGCAGCGTTCACGGGGGTATCACTGAAGCTTTCTTT
CDR3aa: CSVHGGITEAFF
abundance: NA
v_gene: TRBV29-1
d_gene: NA
len: 12
j_gene: TRBJ1-1

CDR3nt: TGCAGTGCTAGCCGGGGAACAACTGAAGCTTTCTTT
CDR3aa: CSASRGTTEAFF
abundance: NA
v_gene: TRBV20-1
d_gene: NA
len: 12
j_gene: TRBJ1-1

CDR3nt: TGTGCCAGCAGCCAAGACTACAGGGGATTAGCGTGGGTCTCCAAAAACATTCAGTACTTC
CDR3aa: CASSQDYRGLAWVSKNIQYF
abundance: NA
v_gene: TRBV14
d_gene: TRBD1
len: 20
j_gene: TRBJ2-4

CDR3nt: TGCGCCAGCAGCGCCGAACCATCTAGCGGGAAGGGCGAGCAGTACTTC
CDR3aa: CASSAEPSSGKGEQYF
abundance: NA
v_gene: TRBV5-1
d_gene: TRBD2
len: 16
j_gene: TRBJ2-7

CDR3nt: TGTGCCAGCATCAATAACAGGGAGAGCAATCAGCCCCAGCATTTT
CDR3aa: CASINNRESNQPQHF
abundance: few
v_gene: TRBV16
d_gene: NA
len: 15
j_gene: TRBJ1-5

CDR3nt: TGTGCCAGCTCACCACCTACGTCTGGTGAGGGAAAACTGTTTTTT
CDR3aa: CASSPPTSGEGKLFF
abundance: few
v_gene: TRBV18
d_gene: NA
len: 15
j_gene: TRBJ1-4

CDR3nt: TGTGCCAGCAGTTCCGGGGGAGCCACAGATACGCAGTATTTT
CDR3aa: CASSSGGATDTQYF
abundance: many
v_gene: TRBV28
d_gene: NA
len: 14
j_gene: TRBJ2-3

CDR3nt: TGTGCCAGCAGTGAATTTGTATCTGGCACTAGCGGGCAGTACTTC
CDR3aa: CASSEFVSGTSGQYF
abundance: few
v_gene: TRBV25-1
d_gene: TRBD2
len: 15
j_gene: TRBJ2-7

CDR3nt: TGCAGTGCTAGAGACCCGGCAGGGGGAGGGACTGAAGCTTTCTTT
CDR3aa: CSARDPAGGGTEAFF
abundance: NA
v_gene: TRBV20-1
d_gene: TRBD1
len: 15
j_gene: TRBJ1-1

CDR3nt: TGTGCCAGCAGTAGGGGCCCGGCGGCAGATACGCAGTATTTT
CDR3aa: CASSRGPAADTQYF
abundance: few
v_gene: TRBV28
d_gene: NA
len: 14
j_gene: TRBJ2-3

CDR3nt: TGTGCCAGCAGCCAAGATAAATTCGGGTACCAAGAGACCCAGTACTTC
CDR3aa: CASSQDKFGYQETQYF
abundance: NA
v_gene: TRBV14
d_gene: NA
len: 16
j_gene: TRBJ2-5

CDR3nt: TGCGCCAGCAGCTTCTTGTTCGGGTCTCTCTACGAGCAGTACTTC
CDR3aa: CASSFLFGSLYEQYF
abundance: few
v_gene: TRBV5-1
d_gene: NA
len: 15
j_gene: TRBJ2-7

CDR3nt: TGTGCCAGCAGCTTACCTAAGGAGGGAGGGACCCAAGAGACCCAGTACTTC
CDR3aa: CASSLPKEGGTQETQYF
abundance: NA
v_gene: TRBV11-2
d_gene: TRBD2
len: 17
j_gene: TRBJ2-5

CDR3nt: TGTGCCAGCAGTTACAGGGGGCCCTTGGGTCCCCAGCATTTT
CDR3aa: CASSYRGPLGPQHF
abundance: NA
v_gene: TRBV6-5
d_gene: TRBD1
len: 14
j_gene: TRBJ1-5

CDR3nt: TGTGCCAGCAGCCGCTCGCTAGACGTAGAAGCGCAGGAGCAGTTCTTC
CDR3aa: CASSRSLDVEAQEQFF
abundance: NA
v_gene: TRBV12-3/TRBV12-4
d_gene: NA
len: 16
j_gene: TRBJ2-1

CDR3nt: TGTGCCAGCAGCCTAGCCCCCTTCCACGAGCAGTACTTC
CDR3aa: CASSLAPFHEQYF
abundance: NA
v_gene: TRBV7-9
d_gene: NA
len: 13
j_gene: TRBJ2-7

CDR3nt: TGCGCCAGCAGCCTCGGGAGGGGGGGGAATTACAATGAGCAGTTCTTC
CDR3aa: CASSLGRGGNYNEQFF
abundance: NA
v_gene: TRBV4-1
d_gene: TRBD2
len: 16
j_gene: TRBJ2-1

CDR3nt: TGCAGCGTTGAAGAAGCCACCGGGGAGCTGTTTTTT
CDR3aa: CSVEEATGELFF
abundance: few
v_gene: TRBV29-1
d_gene: NA
len: 12
j_gene: TRBJ2-2

CDR3nt: TGTGCCACCAGTGATCCCTCGGGCACCCGAAGCTACAATGAGCAGTTCTTC
CDR3aa: CATSDPSGTRSYNEQFF
abundance: NA
v_gene: TRBV24-1
d_gene: NA
len: 17
j_gene: TRBJ2-1

CDR3nt: TGTGCCAGCAGCCAAGTGTCCGAGGAGGCGGAAGCTTTCTTT
CDR3aa: CASSQVSEEAEAFF
abundance: few
v_gene: TRBV4-2
d_gene: NA
len: 14
j_gene: TRBJ1-1

CDR3nt: TGTGCCAGCTCGGACCATAGCAATCAGCCCCAGCATTTT
CDR3aa: CASSDHSNQPQHF
abundance: few
v_gene: TRBV7-2
d_gene: NA
len: 13
j_gene: TRBJ1-5

CDR3nt: TGTGCCAGCAGCCAACGGGGACTAGCGGGACCAAGCACAGATACGCAGTATTTT
CDR3aa: CASSQRGLAGPSTDTQYF
abundance: NA
v_gene: TRBV7-2
d_gene: TRBD2
len: 18
j_gene: TRBJ2-3

CDR3nt: TGTGCCAGCTGCAAAAATTCCGGGACAGGGGGTAGTGAGCAGTTCTTC
CDR3aa: CASCKNSGTGGSEQFF
abundance: few
v_gene: TRBV6-2/TRBV6-3
d_gene: TRBD1
len: 16
j_gene: TRBJ2-1

CDR3nt: TGTGCCAGCAGCCCCAATGGGTATTCCTCCTACGAGCAGTACTTC
CDR3aa: CASSPNGYSSYEQYF
abundance: NA
v_gene: TRBV7-2
d_gene: NA
len: 15
j_gene: TRBJ2-7

CDR3nt: TGTGCCACTTGGTCCTCCCAAGGGGCCGGGGAGCTGTTTTTT
CDR3aa: CATWSSQGAGELFF
abundance: NA
v_gene: TRBV10-3
d_gene: NA
len: 14
j_gene: TRBJ2-2

CDR3nt: TGTGCCAGCAGCTTAGCTCCCGGGACTAGCGGGAGAAGGGATACGCAGTATTTT
CDR3aa: CASSLAPGTSGRRDTQYF
abundance: NA
v_gene: TRBV11-1
d_gene: TRBD2
len: 18
j_gene: TRBJ2-3

CDR3nt: TGTGCCAGCAGTGTCGAGGGGGCGGTAACTGAAGCTTTCTTT
CDR3aa: CASSVEGAVTEAFF
abundance: few
v_gene: TRBV6-1
d_gene: TRBD1
len: 14
j_gene: TRBJ1-1

CDR3nt: TGTGCCAGCAGCCAAGGGTGGGACAGGGGAAACGAGCAGTACTTC
CDR3aa: CASSQGWDRGNEQYF
abundance: few
v_gene: TRBV3-1
d_gene: TRBD1
len: 15
j_gene: TRBJ2-7

CDR3nt: TGTGCCAGCAGCCCCCAGCCGGGCAGGGGGGGGGATACGCAGTATTTT
CDR3aa: CASSPQPGRGGDTQYF
abundance: few
v_gene: TRBV7-2
d_gene: NA
len: 16
j_gene: TRBJ2-3

CDR3nt: TGTGCCACCAGTGATTTGGGACAGGGAGATGGCTACACCTTC
CDR3aa: CATSDLGQGDGYTF
abundance: NA
v_gene: TRBV24-1
d_gene: TRBD1
len: 14
j_gene: TRBJ1-2